This T cell receptor beta chain was identified in a study of T-cell reconstitution after alpha-beta-depleted transplantation in children. Overall study findings and caveats: It was newly produced T cells that mostly accounted for T-cell counts and diversity one year after transplant. About two months after transplant, alpha-beta T cells reportedly came from several hundred expanded graft clones. Some patients showed high day-60 TCRbeta diversity, which derived from surviving recipient T cells and thymic progenitors.

This clonotype was seen only a few times. Its antigen is as yet unknown. CDR1 is SEHNR, CDR2 FQNEAQ, per germline (reference sequence). V was pared by 5 bases and J by 5 bases, with 12 bases of the junction left unmatched. CDR3 length equals 15 residues. Preparation of the TCRbeta library used unique molecular identifiers. TCRdb re-called the PCR reads with MiXCR, one entry per CDR3 protein. The data show about 870,000 distinct CDR3 sequences, roughly 15% seen once. The V and J genes are TRBV7-9 and TRBJ2-7; 7 bases fit TRBD2. The sequence was obtained from a male patient younger than 18 who had a stem cell transplant for acute lymphoblastic leukemia, so the T cells may come from the graft donor. This sample comprised PBMCs, mostly from graft donor cells, obtained 360 days after TCRalphabeta/CD19-depleted stem cell transplant. As DNA, the CDR3 is TGTGCCAGCAGCACGTGGAGGGAGGGCCTCCACGAGCAGTACTTC. Translation gives CASSTWREGLHEQYF.